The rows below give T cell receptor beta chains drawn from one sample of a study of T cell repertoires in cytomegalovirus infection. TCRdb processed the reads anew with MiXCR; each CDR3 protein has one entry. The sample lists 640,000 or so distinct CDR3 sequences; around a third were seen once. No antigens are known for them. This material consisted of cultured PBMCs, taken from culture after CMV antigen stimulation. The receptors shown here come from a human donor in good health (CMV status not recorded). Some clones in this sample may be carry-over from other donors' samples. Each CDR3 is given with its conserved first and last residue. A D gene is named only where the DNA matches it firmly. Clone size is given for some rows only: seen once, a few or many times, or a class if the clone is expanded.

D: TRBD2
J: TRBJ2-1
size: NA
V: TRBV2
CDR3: CASIFAVVAGGPEQFF
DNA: TGTGCCAGCATCTTCGCCGTGGTAGCGGGAGGGCCCGAGCAGTTCTTC

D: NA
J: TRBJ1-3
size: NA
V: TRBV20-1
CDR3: CSARVWTRLSGNTIYF
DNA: TGCAGTGCTAGAGTTTGGACGAGGCTCTCTGGAAACACCATATATTTT

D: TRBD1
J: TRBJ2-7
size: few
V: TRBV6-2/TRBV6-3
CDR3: CASSYDPGTVTYEQYF
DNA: TGTGCCAGCAGTTACGACCCCGGGACAGTTACCTACGAGCAGTACTTC

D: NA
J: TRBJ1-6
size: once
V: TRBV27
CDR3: CASSPTPRSSYNSPLHF
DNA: TGTGCCAGCAGTCCCACCCCTAGGAGCTCCTATAATTCACCCCTCCACTTT

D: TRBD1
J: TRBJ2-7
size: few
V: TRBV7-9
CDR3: CASSHGTGGYEQYF
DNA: TGTGCCAGCAGCCACGGGACAGGGGGCTACGAGCAGTACTTC

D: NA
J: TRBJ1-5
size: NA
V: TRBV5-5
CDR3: CASSLFLWAGQDQPQHF
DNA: TGTGCCAGCAGCTTGTTCCTATGGGCAGGCCAAGATCAGCCCCAGCATTTT

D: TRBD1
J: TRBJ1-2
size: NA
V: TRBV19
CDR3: CASIPGDRDYYGYTF
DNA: TGTGCCAGTATCCCCGGGGACAGGGATTACTATGGCTACACCTTC

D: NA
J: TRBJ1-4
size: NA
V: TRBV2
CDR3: CASDSTNEKLFF
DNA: TGTGCCAGCGACTCAACTAATGAAAAACTGTTTTTT

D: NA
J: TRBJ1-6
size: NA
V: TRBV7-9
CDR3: CASSGVGSPLHF
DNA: TGTGCCAGCAGCGGGGTGGGTTCACCCCTCCACTTT

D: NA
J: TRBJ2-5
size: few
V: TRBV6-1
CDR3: CASCSGAVQETQYF
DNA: TGTGCCAGCTGTTCTGGAGCCGTCCAAGAGACCCAGTACTTC

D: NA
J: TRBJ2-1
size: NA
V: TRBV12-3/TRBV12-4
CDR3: CASTETPLGSYNEQFF
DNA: TGTGCCAGCACCGAGACCCCGCTGGGATCCTACAATGAGCAGTTCTTC

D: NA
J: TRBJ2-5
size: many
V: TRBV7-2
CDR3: CASSPDPRGRETQYF
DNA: TGTGCCAGCAGCCCAGATCCCCGGGGCAGAGAGACCCAGTACTTC

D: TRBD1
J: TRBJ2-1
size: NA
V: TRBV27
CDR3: CASSPWTGSAEQFF
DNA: TGTGCCAGCAGTCCCTGGACAGGGTCGGCTGAGCAGTTCTTC

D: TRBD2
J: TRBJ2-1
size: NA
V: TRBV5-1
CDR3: CASSTTSGTSSYNEQFF
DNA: TGCGCCAGCAGCACTACTAGCGGAACCAGCTCCTACAATGAGCAGTTCTTC

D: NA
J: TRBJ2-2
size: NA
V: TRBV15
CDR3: CATSSPSGELFF
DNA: TGTGCCACCAGCAGTCCTTCCGGGGAGCTGTTTTTT

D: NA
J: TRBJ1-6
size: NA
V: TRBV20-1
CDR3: CSSQVQGYSPLHF
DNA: TGCAGCTCACAAGTACAGGGTTATTCACCCCTCCACTTT

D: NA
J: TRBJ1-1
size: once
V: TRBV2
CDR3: CASVRTLGRAFF
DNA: TGTGCCAGCGTCAGGACCTTAGGACGTGCTTTCTTT

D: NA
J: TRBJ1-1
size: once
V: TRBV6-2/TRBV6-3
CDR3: CASSYQTNTEAFF
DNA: TGTGCCAGCAGTTACCAAACGAACACTGAAGCTTTCTTT

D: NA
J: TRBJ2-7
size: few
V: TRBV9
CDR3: CASSVAATSYEQYF
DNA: TGTGCCAGCAGCGTCGCGGCTACCTCCTACGAGCAGTACTTC

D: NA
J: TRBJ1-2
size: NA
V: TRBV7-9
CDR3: CASSLAGTETNYGYTF
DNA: TGTGCCAGCAGCTTGGCGGGGACCGAGACTAACTATGGCTACACCTTC

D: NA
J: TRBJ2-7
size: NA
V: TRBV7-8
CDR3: CASSRAQAYEQYF
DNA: TGTGCCAGCAGCCGCGCGCAGGCTTACGAGCAGTACTTC

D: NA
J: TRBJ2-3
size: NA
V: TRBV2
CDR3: CASSRLLVTDTQYF
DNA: TGTGCCAGCAGTCGATTATTAGTCACAGATACGCAGTATTTT

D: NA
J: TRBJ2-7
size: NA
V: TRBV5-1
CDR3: CASSLEYTSYEQYF
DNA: TGCGCCAGCAGCTTGGAGTACACGAGCTACGAGCAGTACTTC

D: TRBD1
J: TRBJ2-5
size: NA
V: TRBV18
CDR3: CASSPNRQGSGETQYF
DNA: TGTGCCAGCTCACCGAATCGACAGGGGTCAGGGGAGACCCAGTACTTC

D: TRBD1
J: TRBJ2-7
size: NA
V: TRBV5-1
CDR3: CASSRGQGLTYEQYF
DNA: TGCGCCAGCAGCCGGGGACAGGGCCTAACCTACGAGCAGTACTTC

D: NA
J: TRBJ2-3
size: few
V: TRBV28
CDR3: CASSLGASESTDTQYF
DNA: TGTGCCAGCAGTTTAGGTGCTAGCGAGTCCACAGATACGCAGTATTTT

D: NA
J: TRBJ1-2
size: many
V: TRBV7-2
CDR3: CASSFTVLRDIDGYTF
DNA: TGTGCCAGCAGCTTTACGGTACTCCGGGACATTGATGGCTACACCTTC

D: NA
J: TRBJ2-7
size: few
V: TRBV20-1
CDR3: CSASLGAIDLSYEQYF
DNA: TGCAGTGCGTCGTTGGGGGCCATCGACCTCTCCTACGAGCAGTACTTC

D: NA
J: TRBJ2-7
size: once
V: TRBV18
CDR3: CASSPPAPSAYEQYF
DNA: TGTGCCAGCTCACCACCTGCCCCGAGCGCCTACGAGCAGTACTTC

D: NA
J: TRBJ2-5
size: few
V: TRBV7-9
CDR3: CASSLVSIRQYF
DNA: TGTGCCAGCAGCTTAGTGTCGATCCGGCAGTACTTC

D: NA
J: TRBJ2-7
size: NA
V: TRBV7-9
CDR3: CASSRGGNEQYF
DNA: TGTGCCAGCAGCAGGGGGGGAAACGAGCAGTACTTC

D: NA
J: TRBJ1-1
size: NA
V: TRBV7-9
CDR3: CASTTGGTEAIF
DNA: TGTGCCAGCACCACCGGGGGCACTGAAGCTATCTTT

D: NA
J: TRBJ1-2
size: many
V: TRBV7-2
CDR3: CASSLGGFAYYGYTF
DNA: TGTGCCAGCAGCTTAGGAGGATTTGCCTACTATGGCTACACCTTC

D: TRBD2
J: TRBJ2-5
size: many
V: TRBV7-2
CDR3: CASSPSGRQETQYF
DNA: TGTGCCAGCAGTCCTAGCGGGAGGCAAGAGACCCAGTACTTC

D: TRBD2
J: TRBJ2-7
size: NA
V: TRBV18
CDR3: CASSASGGDSYEQYF
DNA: TGTGCCAGCTCAGCTAGCGGGGGGGATTCCTACGAGCAGTACTTC

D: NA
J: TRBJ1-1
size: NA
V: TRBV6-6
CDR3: CASSYLYRNTEAFF
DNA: TGTGCCAGCAGTTATCTATACAGGAACACTGAAGCTTTCTTT

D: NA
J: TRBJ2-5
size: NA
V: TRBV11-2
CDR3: CASSFMWAEETQYF
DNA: TGTGCCAGCAGCTTTATGTGGGCTGAGGAGACCCAGTACTTC

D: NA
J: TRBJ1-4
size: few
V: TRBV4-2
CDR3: CASSQGTDFGIGEKLFF
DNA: TGTGCCAGCAGCCAAGGGACAGACTTCGGAATAGGTGAAAAACTGTTTTTT